This is a list of T cell receptor beta chains from one sample in a study of T cells in Graves' hyperthyroidism and ophthalmopathy. TCRdb re-derived calls from the multiplex PCR reads in MiXCR, one entry per CDR3 protein. The table includes a few hundred thousand distinct CDR3 sequences, less than 20% detected once. The sequenced sample consisted of blood. The receptors stem from a woman aged 25 to 39 with Graves' hyperthyroidism. Both conserved end residues are part of each CDR3. A D gene is named only where the DNA matches it firmly. Clone size is not always given. Where it is, it says once, few, many or a class for expanded clones.

>TRBJ2-7|many|-|TRBV18
CASSLQGEMGASEQYF
TGTGCCAGCTCACTACAGGGCGAGATGGGGGCGTCCGAGCAGTACTTC
>TRBJ2-4|few|-|TRBV5-1
CASSHEGSLAKNIQYF
TGCGCCAGCAGCCACGAGGGATCGTTAGCCAAAAACATTCAGTACTTC
>TRBJ2-3|many|-|TRBV5-1
CASSLTVASDTQYF
TGCGCCAGCAGCTTGACGGTAGCTTCAGATACGCAGTATTTT
>TRBJ2-5|many|-|TRBV12-3/TRBV12-4
CASSLSNVAETQYF
TGTGCCAGCAGTTTATCGAACGTCGCGGAGACCCAGTACTTC
>TRBJ2-1|few|-|TRBV27
CASSFYYFMEQFF
TGTGCCAGCAGTTTTTACTACTTCATGGAGCAGTTCTTC
>TRBJ2-6|-|TRBD2|TRBV5-1
CASSLEAGVGTNVLTF
TGCGCCAGCAGCTTGGAAGCGGGAGTTGGGACCAACGTCCTGACTTTC
>TRBJ2-7|many|TRBD2|TRBV12-3/TRBV12-4
CASSLALAGVSPGYEQYF
TGTGCCAGCAGTTTAGCGTTAGCGGGAGTTTCCCCAGGGTACGAGCAGTACTTC
>TRBJ2-2|many|-|TRBV18
CASSPPAVSTGELFF
TGTGCCAGCTCACCACCGGCAGTGAGCACCGGGGAGCTGTTTTTT
>TRBJ1-1|few|TRBD1|TRBV7-9
CASSLTGDVFF
TGTGCCAGCAGCTTAACAGGGGATGTTTTCTTT
>TRBJ2-3|-|TRBD2|TRBV20-1
CSAGVPGTSGRAVDTQYF
TGCAGTGCTGGGGTTCCCGGGACTAGCGGGAGGGCGGTAGATACGCAGTATTTT
>TRBJ2-2|few|TRBD2|TRBV5-1
CASSLLSGGAGELFF
TGCGCCAGCAGCTTGTTAAGCGGGGGCGCCGGGGAGCTGTTTTTT
>TRBJ2-5|many|TRBD2|TRBV27
CASGGSGRQETQYF
TGTGCCAGCGGAGGTAGCGGGAGGCAAGAGACCCAGTACTTC
>TRBJ2-3|many|-|TRBV6-2/TRBV6-3
CASSYPRRRGTDTQYF
TGTGCCAGCAGTTACCCGCGGAGGAGGGGAACAGATACGCAGTATTTT
>TRBJ2-7|many|-|TRBV28
CASSLYTGSRDEQYF
TGTGCCAGCAGTTTATACACAGGGTCACGCGACGAGCAGTACTTC
>TRBJ1-5|many|TRBD1|TRBV28
CASSLTGEQPQHF
TGTGCCAGCAGTTTGACAGGGGAGCAGCCCCAGCATTTT
>TRBJ2-7|-|TRBD1|TRBV6-1
CASSSLDRSYEQYF
TGTGCCAGCAGTTCCTTGGACAGGTCTTACGAGCAGTACTTC
>TRBJ2-7|many|TRBD1|TRBV27
CASSTTGTVTYEQYF
TGTGCCAGCAGTACTACCGGGACAGTTACCTACGAGCAGTACTTC
>TRBJ2-7|many|-|TRBV2
CASWGSYEQYF
TGTGCCAGCTGGGGGAGCTACGAGCAGTACTTC
>TRBJ2-7|many|TRBD1|TRBV27
CASSLSYSGTGVHEQYF
TGTGCCAGCAGTTTATCATATTCGGGGACAGGGGTTCACGAGCAGTACTTC
>TRBJ2-7|few|TRBD1|TRBV5-1
CASSLAGQLYEQYF
TGCGCCAGCAGCTTGGCGGGACAGCTATACGAGCAGTACTTC
>TRBJ2-1|few|-|TRBV4-2
CASSQFQVRGSKSYNEQFF
TGTGCCAGCAGCCAATTCCAGGTTCGAGGGAGTAAGTCCTACAATGAGCAGTTCTTC
>TRBJ1-2|-|TRBD1|TRBV7-2
CASSLTPTGTYGYTF
TGTGCCAGCAGCTTAACCCCGACAGGGACCTATGGCTACACCTTC
>TRBJ1-2|many|-|TRBV20-1
CSARDGGRASYYGYTF
TGCAGTGCTAGAGATGGGGGCAGGGCCTCTTACTATGGCTACACCTTC
>TRBJ2-3|-|TRBD2|TRBV5-1
CASSKGLAGGWGTDTQYF
TGCGCCAGCAGCAAAGGACTAGCGGGAGGCTGGGGCACAGATACGCAGTATTTT
>TRBJ1-5|-|-|TRBV28
CASSPSELSNQPQHF
TGTGCCAGCAGTCCTTCTGAGCTAAGCAATCAGCCCCAGCATTTT
>TRBJ2-7|once|TRBD1|TRBV28
CASSLPGQGSHEQYF
TGTGCCAGCAGTTTACCGGGACAGGGGAGCCACGAGCAGTACTTC
>TRBJ1-6|many|-|TRBV2
CASRPRDVGNSPLHF
TGTGCCAGCAGACCCCGGGACGTCGGGAATTCACCCCTCCACTTT
>TRBJ2-7|-|TRBD1|TRBV2
CARRSGQENYEQYF
TGTGCCAGAAGATCGGGACAGGAGAACTACGAGCAGTACTTC
>TRBJ2-7|many|-|TRBV3-1
CASSRSSNSYEQYF
TGTGCCAGCAGCCGATCCAGTAACTCCTACGAGCAGTACTTC
>TRBJ2-7|-|-|TRBV5-6
CASSSRRVTYEQYF
TGTGCCAGCAGCTCCAGGAGGGTAACCTACGAGCAGTACTTC
>TRBJ2-7|few|-|TRBV20-1
CSARDGTRGIKYEQYF
TGCAGTGCTAGGGACGGGACAAGGGGGATAAAATACGAGCAGTACTTC
>TRBJ2-7|many|-|TRBV27
CASSPADPTEGYEQYF
TGTGCCAGCAGTCCCGCGGACCCCACCGAGGGTTACGAGCAGTACTTC
>TRBJ1-2|-|TRBD1|TRBV19
CASSPRTGGLHLDGYTF
TGTGCCAGTAGTCCACGGACAGGGGGCTTGCATCTTGATGGCTACACCTTC
>TRBJ2-1|many|TRBD1|TRBV5-1
CASSLAGTGPYNEQFF
TGCGCCAGCAGCTTGGCCGGGACAGGTCCCTACAATGAGCAGTTCTTC
>TRBJ2-7|many|TRBD2|TRBV10-3
CAISSGTSGLYEQYF
TGTGCCATCAGTAGCGGGACTAGCGGCCTCTACGAGCAGTACTTC
>TRBJ2-2|-|TRBD1|TRBV9
CASSGTDRGRTGELFF
TGTGCCAGCAGCGGGACGGACAGGGGGCGCACCGGGGAGCTGTTTTTT
>TRBJ2-3|many|-|TRBV7-8
CASSPLTPSTDTQYF
TGTGCCAGCAGCCCCCTAACCCCTAGCACAGATACGCAGTATTTT
>TRBJ2-3|many|-|TRBV6-1
CASMIGGADTQYF
TGTGCCAGCATGATAGGTGGGGCAGATACGCAGTATTTT
>TRBJ2-7|few|TRBD1|TRBV10-1
CASSEGDSRTYEQYF
TGCGCCAGCAGTGAAGGGGACAGCCGCACCTACGAGCAGTACTTC
>TRBJ2-7|many|-|TRBV11-3
CASRSFRRAVSSYEQYF
TGTGCCAGCAGAAGCTTCCGGCGGGCGGTTAGCTCCTACGAGCAGTACTTC
>TRBJ2-1|many|TRBD2|TRBV20-1
CSVPALAGAVNEQFF
TGCAGTGTCCCCGCTCTAGCGGGAGCTGTCAATGAGCAGTTCTTC
>TRBJ1-2|few|TRBD1|TRBV9
CASSVAGQESGYTF
TGTGCCAGCAGCGTAGCGGGACAGGAAAGTGGCTACACCTTC
>TRBJ2-5|many|TRBD2|TRBV30
CAWKGPGRGTQYF
TGTGCCTGGAAGGGTCCCGGGAGGGGGACCCAGTACTTC
>TRBJ1-1|many|TRBD1|TRBV30
CAGDRAHTEAFF
TGTGCCGGTGACAGGGCCCACACTGAAGCTTTCTTT
>TRBJ2-4|few|TRBD1|TRBV20-1
CSATGTDQNIQYF
TGCAGTGCCACCGGGACAGACCAAAACATTCAGTACTTC
>TRBJ1-5|-|TRBD1|TRBV15
CATSKTPGQGDQPQHF
TGTGCCACCAGCAAAACGCCGGGACAGGGAGATCAGCCCCAGCATTTT
>TRBJ2-1|few|-|TRBV5-1
CASSSSGYEQFF
TGCGCCAGCAGCTCCTCAGGGTATGAGCAGTTCTTC
>TRBJ2-2|few|-|TRBV28
CASSLSGTSANTGELFF
TGTGCCAGCAGTTTATCCGGGACATCCGCGAACACCGGGGAGCTGTTTTTT
>TRBJ2-7|many|-|TRBV30
CAWSGWGRTTYEQYF
TGTGCCTGGAGTGGATGGGGACGGACCACCTACGAGCAGTACTTC
>TRBJ2-7|many|-|TRBV11-2
CASSRNRDHNYEQYF
TGTGCCAGCAGCAGAAACCGGGACCATAACTACGAGCAGTACTTC
>TRBJ1-2|-|-|TRBV5-5
CASSPDRMGNYGYTF
TGTGCCAGCAGCCCGGACCGGATGGGGAACTATGGCTACACCTTC